The present TCR beta chain was sequenced within a study of cytomegalovirus exposure and HLA in healthy donors. Whole-study results and caveats: CMV antigen specificity was confirmed in vitro for a few CMV-associated chains.

It was with 60 Vbeta and 13 Jbeta primers that the PCR ran. The protocol was immunoSEQ multiplex PCR, while the TCRdb copy is restricted to in-frame clones and leaves out a portion. The data show under 200,000 clones, over 70% seen once. CDR1 and CDR2 from the germline V gene are SGHNT and YYREEE (reference sequence). This CDR3 has 15 residues. The V end was cut by 4 bases, the J end by 5 bases, with 19 bases between. The sample holds one count of this clone. The antigen is not known. The sample taken for sequencing was PBMCs. The sequence came from a woman aged 45-65 years in good health and CMV-seropositive. The chain is built from TRBV5-4 and TRBJ2-7; D may be TRBD1 (6 bases). The CDR3 here is CASSLFDRSGDEQYF. CDR3 in DNA: TGTGCCAGCAGCCTCTTTGACAGGAGTGGAGACGAGCAGTACTTC.